This T cell receptor beta chain was retrieved from a study of molecular identifiers for immune sequencing clone quantification. Across the study: Four of five RNA aliquots from around 18,000 or 91,000 naive CD8 T cells were sequenced.

This CDR3 is 16 amino acids long. Germline V CDR1 and CDR2: SGHTA, FQGNSA. V dropped 2 bases and J dropped 8 bases, with 16 bases sitting between them. MiXCR, applied by TCRdb to the PCR reads, yields one record per CDR3 protein. The sample yields over 550,000 distinct CDR3 sequences, approximately 24% seen once. Sequencing was performed on naive CD8+ T cells from blood, with Jurkat cell RNA spiked in. Subset indicated: FACS-sorted CD8+CD4-CCR7+CD45RA+ naive T cells. The TCR sequence derives from a human donor in good health. Some libraries in this study had Jurkat cell RNA spiked in. V and J are TRBV7-2 and TRBJ1-6; D may be TRBD1 (6 bases). CDR3 bases: TGTGCCAGCAGCTTAAGGGGGGGTGGAGCAGATTCACCCCTCCACTTT. Protein product: CASSLRGGGADSPLHF.